In its sample, the clone carrying this T cell receptor beta chain was seen a few times. Its antigen is unidentified. This specimen belongs to a study of cytomegalovirus exposure and HLA in healthy donors. Study summary: Earlier sequencing of about 179 million T cells yielded around 100 million unique TCR beta sequences.

The CDR3 loop spans 11 amino acids. CDR1 and CDR2 from the germline V gene are MDHEN and SYDVKM. V lost 10 bases and J lost 5, with 11 bases in between. The study, taken as a whole, reports: Fewer N-insertions (relative to the approximately 700-donor mean) were reportedly seen in an Asian-associated ancestry cluster in a later analysis.

The PCR contained 60 Vbeta and 13 Jbeta primers. The protocol was immunoSEQ multiplex PCR, while the TCRdb copy is restricted to in-frame clones and leaves out a portion. The repertoire holds approximately 120,000 clones, with under 85% as singletons. This chain uses TRBV28 with TRBJ2-5, with no clear D. This TCR derives from a woman between 40 and 55 years old in good health and CMV-seropositive. The source material was PBMCs. The CDR3 spells CATQRRETQYF. In DNA form, the CDR3 reads TGTGCCACACAAAGGCGGGAGACCCAGTACTTC.